The 15 T cell receptor beta chains listed next were all sequenced from one sample in a study of T cell responses to AZD1222 COVID-19 vaccine. Generated by immunoSEQ multiplex PCR, the TCRdb table keeps only in-frame clones and is missing some. The sample has about 110,000 clones; about 89% are singletons. The input for sequencing was peripheral blood, taken on day 0 of AZD1222 vaccination. These TCRs come from an adult in good health.

The genes are TRBV7-2 and TRBJ1-1; D is perhaps TRBD1 (6 bases). CDR1 is SGHTA and CDR2 is FQGNSA in the germline V gene. V was pared by 5 bases and J by 0 bases, with 13 bases between. The CDR3 totals 15 residues. The CDR3, as DNA: TGTGCCAGCAGCGCACAACAGGGATTGAACACTGAAGCTTTCTTT. Encoded protein: CASSAQQGLNTEAFF.

The chain employs TRBV7-9 and TRBJ1-2; no clear D gene. Germline CDR1 is SEHNR and CDR2 is FQNEAQ (reference sequence). CDR3 length: 11 amino acids. Trimming took 5 bases from V and 7 from J, leaving 8 bases between them. For the CDR3, the DNA is TGTGCCAGCAGCCTTCGGGGTGGCTACACCTTC. Translated: CASSLRGGYTF.

DNA of the CDR3: TGTGCCATCACCGAGCAGGGGCGGGAGCAGTACTTC. Encoded protein: CAITEQGREQYF. This chain uses TRBV10-3 with TRBJ2-7, with D possibly TRBD1 on 6 matching bases. The CDR3 is made up of 12 amino acids. Trimming removed 7 bases from V and 7 bases from J, with 14 bases in between. Germline V gives CDR1 ENHRY, CDR2 SYGVKD.

In this sample, this clone turned up a few times. The J gene is TRBJ1-5, the V gene TRBV28; no definite D call. The CDR3 spans 14 residues. The V end was cut by 2 bases, the J end by 5 bases, with 10 bases between. Per germline, CDR1 MDHEN and CDR2 SYDVKM. CDR3 amino acids: CASSLVGGYQPQHF. In DNA, the CDR3 is TGTGCCAGCAGTTTAGTTGGCGGGTATCAGCCCCAGCATTTT.

The rearrangement uses TRBV2 and TRBJ2-2; TRBD1 aligns across 8 bases. J lost 5 bases, V lost 5 bases, and 1 base had no gene match. The germline V gene encodes CDR1 SNHLY and CDR2 FYNNEI. This CDR3 is 13 amino acids long. CDR3: CASSYRGTGELFF. Written as DNA, the CDR3 is TGTGCCAGCAGTTACAGGGGGACCGGGGAGCTGTTTTTT.

The chain employs TRBV27 and TRBJ1-6; D is unclear. V lost 2 bases and J lost 8, with 16 bases in between. CDR1 MNHEY and CDR2 SMNVEV come from the germline V gene (reference sequence). This CDR3 has 16 amino acids. In DNA, the CDR3 is TGTGCCAGCAGTTTAGGAGGAGCCCCTTTATATTCACCCCTCCACTTT. The encoded protein is CASSLGGAPLYSPLHF.

The chain uses TRBV28 and TRBJ1-2, with TRBD1 matching over 7 bases. CDR1 is MDHEN and CDR2 is SYDVKM in the germline V gene. This CDR3 has 13 residues. With V trimmed by 7 bases and J by 8 bases, 10 bases remained unmatched. The CDR3 DNA reads as TGTGCCAGCACTCCCTACAGGGGAGGAGGCTACACCTTC. Its translation: CASTPYRGGGYTF.

The chain recombines TRBV28 with TRBJ2-1; D might be TRBD2 (6 bases). Trimming removed 2 bases from V and 4 bases from J, with 15 bases in between. From germline, CDR1 is MDHEN and CDR2 SYDVKM. The CDR3 runs to 16 residues. CDR3 DNA sequence: TGTGCCAGCAGTTTAGGTCCCCTAGCGATTTACAATGAGCAGTTCTTC. It codes for CASSLGPLAIYNEQFF. The variable domain in full, with the rest retrieved from reference TRBV28 and TRBJ2-1, is DVKVTQSSRYLVKRTGEKVFLECVQDMDHENMFWYRQDPGLGLRLIYFSYDVKMKEKGDIPEGYSVSREKKERFSLILESASTNQTSMYLCASSLGPLAIYNEQFFGPGTRLTVL.

CDR3 sequence (DNA): TGTGCCAGCAGTTTAGTTAGGACCGGGGAGCTGTTTTTT. As protein: CASSLVRTGELFF. The rearrangement uses TRBV27 and TRBJ2-2; no firm D call. Germline V lookup: CDR1 MNHEY, CDR2 SMNVEV (reference sequence). V lost 2 bases and J 5 bases, leaving 6 bases between the germline ends. The CDR3 covers 13 residues.

This chain uses TRBV28 with TRBJ1-4, with 9 bases aligning to TRBD1. Germline assignment: CDR1 MDHEN and CDR2 SYDVKM. The CDR3 loop spans 14 amino acids. V trimming: 5 bases; J trimming: 14 bases; junction bases outside the gene matches: 12. The CDR3 here is CASSRRDRALNLFF. The CDR3 DNA reads as TGTGCCAGCAGTCGCCGGGACAGGGCCCTTAATCTGTTTTTT. Looking up the rest from reference TRBV28 and TRBJ1-4 gives the full variable domain: DVKVTQSSRYLVKRTGEKVFLECVQDMDHENMFWYRQDPGLGLRLIYFSYDVKMKEKGDIPEGYSVSREKKERFSLILESASTNQTSMYLCASSRRDRALNLFFGSGTQLSVL.

The chain links TRBV18 to TRBJ2-6; the match to TRBD2 covers 8 bases. CDR1 is KGHSH and CDR2 is LQKENI in the germline V gene. The junction had 5 bases not matched to a gene; V was cut back by 0 bases and J by 1 base. This CDR3 is built from 18 residues. The CDR3 loop is CASSPPSGGVSGANVLTF. In DNA, the CDR3 is TGTGCCAGCTCACCACCGTCGGGAGGGGTGTCTGGGGCCAACGTCCTGACTTTC.

The rearrangement links TRBV27 to TRBJ2-1, with 14 bases aligning to TRBD2. The CDR3 is 17 residues long. Germline CDR1 and CDR2: MNHEY and SMNVEV (reference sequence). The trim removed 4 bases at V and 10 bases at J, leaving 12 bases unmatched. The CDR3 coding sequence is TGTGCCAGCAGTTCAGCAGGGACTAGCGGGAGAGTACGGGAGCAGTTCTTC. Its translation: CASSSAGTSGRVREQFF.

The chain is built from TRBV4-3 and TRBJ2-7, with D perhaps TRBD2 (6 bases). Germline CDR1 and CDR2: LGHNA and YSLEER. Trimming shortened V by 0 bases and J by 5 bases, and 14 bases separated the two germline ends. CDR3 size: 15 residues. Written as DNA, the CDR3 is TGCGCCAGCAGCCAAGATTGGAGGGTGGACGACGAGCAGTACTTC. This gives the protein CASSQDWRVDDEQYF.

The CDR3 DNA reads as TGTGCCAGCAGCTTACAGGGGCGTACCGGGGAGCTGTTTTTT. Translating it yields CASSLQGRTGELFF. This chain uses TRBV7-2 with TRBJ2-2; weak D call: TRBD1 (6 bases). CDR1 and CDR2 from the germline V gene are SGHTA and FQGNSA. The V gene lost 2 bases and the J gene lost 5 bases, with 9 bases spanning the gap. This CDR3 has 14 amino acids.

J is TRBJ2-2 and V is TRBV18; 11 nucleotides agree with TRBD2. The CDR3 length is 18 residues. In germline, CDR1 is KGHSH, CDR2 LQKENI. The V gene end was trimmed by 3 bases and the J gene end by 0 bases; junction bases not matched to a gene: 6. The CDR3 DNA is TGTGCCAGCTCACCTCGACTAGCGGGGCAATCGAACACCGGGGAGCTGTTTTTT. Residues: CASSPRLAGQSNTGELFF.